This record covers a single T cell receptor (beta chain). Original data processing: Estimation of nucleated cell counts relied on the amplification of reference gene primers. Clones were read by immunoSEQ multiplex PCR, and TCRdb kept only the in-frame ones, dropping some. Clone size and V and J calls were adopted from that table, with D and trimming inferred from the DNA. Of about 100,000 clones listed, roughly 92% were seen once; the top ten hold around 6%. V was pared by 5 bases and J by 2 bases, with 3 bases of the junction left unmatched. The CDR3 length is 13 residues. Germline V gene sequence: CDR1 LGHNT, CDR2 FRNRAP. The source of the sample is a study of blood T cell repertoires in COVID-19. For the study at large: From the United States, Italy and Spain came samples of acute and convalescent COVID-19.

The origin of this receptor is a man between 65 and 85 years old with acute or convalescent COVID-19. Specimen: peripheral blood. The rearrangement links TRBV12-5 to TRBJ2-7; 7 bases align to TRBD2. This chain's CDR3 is CASGRGSPYEQYF. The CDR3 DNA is TGTGCTAGTGGTCGCGGGAGCCCCTACGAGCAGTACTTC.